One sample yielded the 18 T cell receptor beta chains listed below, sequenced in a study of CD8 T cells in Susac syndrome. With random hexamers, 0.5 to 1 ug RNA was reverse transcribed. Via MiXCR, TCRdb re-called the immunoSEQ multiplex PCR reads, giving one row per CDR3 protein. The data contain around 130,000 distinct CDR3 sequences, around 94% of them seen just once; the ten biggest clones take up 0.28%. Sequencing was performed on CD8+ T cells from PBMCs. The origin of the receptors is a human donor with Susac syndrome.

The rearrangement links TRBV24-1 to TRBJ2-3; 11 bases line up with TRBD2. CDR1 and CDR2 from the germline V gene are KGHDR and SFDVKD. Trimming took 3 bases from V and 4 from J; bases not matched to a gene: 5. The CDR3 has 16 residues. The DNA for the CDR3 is TGTGCCACCAGTGATCCAGCTAGCGGGGGGCCAGATACGCAGTATTTT. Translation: CATSDPASGGPDTQYF.

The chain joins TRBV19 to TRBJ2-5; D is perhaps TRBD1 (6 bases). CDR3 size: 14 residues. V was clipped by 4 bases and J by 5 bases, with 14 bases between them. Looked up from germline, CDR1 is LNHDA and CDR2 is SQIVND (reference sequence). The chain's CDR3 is CASSNRPRGETQYF. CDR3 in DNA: TGTGCCAGTAGTAACCGACCAAGGGGGGAGACCCAGTACTTC. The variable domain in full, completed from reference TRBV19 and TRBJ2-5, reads DGGITQSPKYLFRKEGQNVTLSCEQNLNHDAMYWYRQDPGQGLRLIYYSQIVNDFQKGDIAEGYSVSREKKESFPLTVTSAQKNPTAFYLCASSNRPRGETQYFGPGTRLLVL.

The CDR3 protein is CASGNGAEQYF. In nucleotides, the CDR3 is TGTGCCAGTGGCAATGGGGCCGAGCAGTACTTC. The V gene is TRBV19, the J gene TRBJ2-7, with a possible D match to TRBD1 (5 bases). The CDR3 sequence is 11 residues long. The germline gives CDR1 LNHDA, CDR2 SQIVND (reference sequence). V was trimmed by 8 bases and J by 6 bases, leaving 11 bases between them.

The CDR3 DNA is TGTGCCAGCAATTCGGACTATGGCTACACCTTC. This gives the protein CASNSDYGYTF. The V and J genes are TRBV6-5 and TRBJ1-2; no definite D call. Trimming pared 7 bases from V and 3 bases from J, leaving 6 bases between. Looked up from germline, CDR1 is MNHEY and CDR2 is SVGAGI. The CDR3 totals 11 residues.

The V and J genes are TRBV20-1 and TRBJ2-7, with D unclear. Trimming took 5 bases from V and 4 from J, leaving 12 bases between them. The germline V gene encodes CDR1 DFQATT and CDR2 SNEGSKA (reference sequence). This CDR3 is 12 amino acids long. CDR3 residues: CSAPVEGYEQYF. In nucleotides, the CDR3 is TGCAGTGCTCCCGTAGAAGGGTACGAGCAGTACTTC.

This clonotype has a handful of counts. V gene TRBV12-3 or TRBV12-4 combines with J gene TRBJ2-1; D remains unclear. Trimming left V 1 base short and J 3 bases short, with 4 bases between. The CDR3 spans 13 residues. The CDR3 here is CASSLGIYNEQFF. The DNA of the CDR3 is TGTGCCAGCAGTTTAGGGATCTACAATGAGCAGTTCTTC.

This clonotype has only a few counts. The DNA of the CDR3 is TGTGCCAGCAGTTACTCTCCGGGGGGAACGGTTGAGCAGTTCTTC. Encoded protein: CASSYSPGGTVEQFF. The chain links TRBV6-2 or TRBV6-3 to TRBJ2-1, with 7 bases identical to TRBD2. V lost 0 bases and J lost 9; bases outside the gene matches: 8. The CDR3 has 15 residues. Per germline, CDR1 MNHEY and CDR2 SVGEGT.

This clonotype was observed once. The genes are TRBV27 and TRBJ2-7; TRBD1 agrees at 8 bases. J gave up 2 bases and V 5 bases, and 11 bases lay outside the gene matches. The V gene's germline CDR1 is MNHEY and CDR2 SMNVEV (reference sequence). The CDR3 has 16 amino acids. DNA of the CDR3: TGTGCCAGCAGTATACAACAGGGGGGCGCGCCCTACGAGCAGTACTTC. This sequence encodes CASSIQQGGAPYEQYF.

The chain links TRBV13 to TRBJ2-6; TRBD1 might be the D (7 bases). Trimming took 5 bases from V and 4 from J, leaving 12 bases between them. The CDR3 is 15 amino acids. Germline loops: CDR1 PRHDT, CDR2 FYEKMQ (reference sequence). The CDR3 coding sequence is TGTGCCAGCAGCCCCAGGGGGGCAGGGGCCAACGTCCTGACTTTC. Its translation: CASSPRGAGANVLTF.

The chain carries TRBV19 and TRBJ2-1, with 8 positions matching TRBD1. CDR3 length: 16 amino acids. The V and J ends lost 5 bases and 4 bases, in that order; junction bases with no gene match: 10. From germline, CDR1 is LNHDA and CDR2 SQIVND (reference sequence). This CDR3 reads CASSYNLGQGYNEQFF. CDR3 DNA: TGTGCCAGTAGTTACAATCTCGGACAGGGTTACAATGAGCAGTTCTTC.

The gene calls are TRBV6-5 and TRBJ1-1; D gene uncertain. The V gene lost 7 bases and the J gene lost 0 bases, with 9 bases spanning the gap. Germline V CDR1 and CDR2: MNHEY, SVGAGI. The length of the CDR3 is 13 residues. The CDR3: CASKPAMNTEAFF. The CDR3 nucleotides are TGTGCCAGCAAGCCAGCCATGAACACTGAAGCTTTCTTT.

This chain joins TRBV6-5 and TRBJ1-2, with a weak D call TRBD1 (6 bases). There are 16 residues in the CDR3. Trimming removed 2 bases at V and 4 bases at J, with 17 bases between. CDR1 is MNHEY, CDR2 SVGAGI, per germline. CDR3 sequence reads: CASSYRDRIFSYGYTF. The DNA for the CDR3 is TGTGCCAGCAGTTACCGAGACAGGATCTTCTCCTATGGCTACACCTTC.

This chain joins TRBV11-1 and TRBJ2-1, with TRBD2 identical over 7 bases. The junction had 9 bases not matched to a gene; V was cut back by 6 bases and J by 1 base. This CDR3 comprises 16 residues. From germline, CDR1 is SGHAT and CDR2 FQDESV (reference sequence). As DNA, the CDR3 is TGTGCCAGCAGGGATGCTAGCGGAATTTCCTACAATGAGCAGTTCTTC. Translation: CASRDASGISYNEQFF.

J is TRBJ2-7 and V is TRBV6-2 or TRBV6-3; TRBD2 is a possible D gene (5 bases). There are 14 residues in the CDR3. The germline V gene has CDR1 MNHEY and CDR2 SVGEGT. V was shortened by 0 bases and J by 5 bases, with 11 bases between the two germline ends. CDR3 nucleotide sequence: TGTGCCAGCAGTTACTCGACGCGGGTGGACGAGCAGTACTTC. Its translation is CASSYSTRVDEQYF.

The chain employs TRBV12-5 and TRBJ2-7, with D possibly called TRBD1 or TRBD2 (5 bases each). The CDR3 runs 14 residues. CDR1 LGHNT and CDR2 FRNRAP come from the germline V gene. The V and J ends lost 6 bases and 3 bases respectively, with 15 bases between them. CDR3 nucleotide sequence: TGTGCTAGTGGATCCCGGGACGCAAGCTACGAGCAGTACTTC. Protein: CASGSRDASYEQYF.

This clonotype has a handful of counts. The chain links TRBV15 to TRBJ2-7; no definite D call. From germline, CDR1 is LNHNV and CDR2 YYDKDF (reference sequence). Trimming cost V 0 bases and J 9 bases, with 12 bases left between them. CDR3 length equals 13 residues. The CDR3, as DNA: TGTGCCACCAGCAGAGATAAGACGGGTGTGCAGTACTTC. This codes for CATSRDKTGVQYF.

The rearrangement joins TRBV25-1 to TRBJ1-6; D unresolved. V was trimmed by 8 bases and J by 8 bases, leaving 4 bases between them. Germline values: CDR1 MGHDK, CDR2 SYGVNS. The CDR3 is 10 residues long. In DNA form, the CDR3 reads TGTGCCAGCGGTCATTCACCCCTCCACTTT. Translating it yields CASGHSPLHF.

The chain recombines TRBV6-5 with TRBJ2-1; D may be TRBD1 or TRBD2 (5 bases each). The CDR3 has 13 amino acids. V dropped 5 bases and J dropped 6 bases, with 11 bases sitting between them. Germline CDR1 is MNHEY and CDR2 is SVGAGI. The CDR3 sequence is CASSTGTFNEQFF. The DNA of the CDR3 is TGTGCCAGCAGTACCGGGACGTTCAATGAGCAGTTCTTC.